This passage covers 15 T cell receptor beta chains from one sample sequenced in a study of CD8 T cell repertoires and HIV-1 epitope variants. Measured with immunoSEQ multiplex PCR; TCRdb has only the in-frame clones, and not every one. Found here are a few thousand clones, about 70% of them singletons; the top ten hold over 35%. No antigen is known for these receptors. Source material: cultured CD8+ T cells derived from PBMCs. The receptors stem from a male donor with HIV.

This chain connects TRBV7-8 to TRBJ2-7, with D unresolved. Germline values: CDR1 SGHVS, CDR2 FQNEAQ. V lost 5 bases to trimming and J lost 2 bases, with 13 bases between them. This CDR3 contains 14 residues. DNA for the CDR3: TGTGCCAGCAGCGCTCCCAGGATCCCCTACGAGCAGTACTTC. Translation gives CASSAPRIPYEQYF.

The rearrangement links TRBV28 to TRBJ2-2; 9 nucleotides agree with TRBD1. CDR1 and CDR2 (germline): MDHEN, SYDVKM. Germline trimming cut 3 bases from V and 5 bases from J; bases unmatched to any gene: 7. The CDR3 extends over 16 amino acids. The CDR3 bases are TGTGCCAGCAGTTTTCAATTTGGGACAGGGACCGGGGAGCTGTTTTTT. Amino acids: CASSFQFGTGTGELFF.

The chain carries TRBV5-4 and TRBJ2-7; 8 bases are a match to TRBD1. Looked up from germline, CDR1 is SGHNT and CDR2 is YYREEE (reference sequence). The CDR3 spans 13 residues. Unmatched junction bases numbered 1, after V lost 0 bases and J lost 5 bases. CDR3 sequence: CASSLGQGNEQYF. CDR3 nucleotide sequence: TGTGCCAGCAGCTTGGGACAGGGGAACGAGCAGTACTTC.

This chain's CDR3 is CASSDTALGGPDTQYF. The CDR3 DNA reads TGTGCCAGCAGCGATACCGCTCTAGGGGGGCCAGATACGCAGTATTTT. The V gene is TRBV9, the J gene TRBJ2-3; TRBD1 or TRBD2 may be the D gene (6 bases each). Germline lookup yields CDR1 SGDLS and CDR2 YYNGEE. Trimming left V 3 bases short and J 4 bases short, with 18 bases between. The CDR3 is 16 amino acids. Full variable domain (remainder filled in from reference TRBV9 and TRBJ2-3): DSGVTQTPKHLITATGQRVTLRCSPRSGDLSVYWYQQSLDQGLQFLIQYYNGEERAKGNILERFSAQQFPDLHSELNLSSLELGDSALYFCASSDTALGGPDTQYFGPGTRLTVL.

The chain joins TRBV5-6 to TRBJ2-7; D may match TRBD1 or TRBD2 (5 bases each). The CDR3 extends over 17 amino acids. V was pared by 4 bases and J by 3 bases, with 23 bases between. Per germline, CDR1 SGHDT and CDR2 YYEEEE. This CDR3 reads CASSEGIGAVHDYEQYF. The CDR3 region has the DNA TGTGCCAGCAGCGAGGGGATCGGGGCGGTTCACGACTACGAGCAGTACTTC. Complete variable domain (other parts from reference TRBV5-6 and TRBJ2-7): DAGVTQSPTHLIKTRGQQVTLRCSPKSGHDTVSWYQQALGQGPQFIFQYYEEEERQRGNFPDRFSGHQFPNYSSELNVNALLLGDSALYLCASSEGIGAVHDYEQYFGPGTRLTVT.

The chain links TRBV7-6 to TRBJ2-7, with D uncertain. Germline V gene lookup returns CDR1 SGHVS and CDR2 FNYEAQ. The CDR3 is 14 amino acids. Trimming pared 2 bases from V and 1 base from J, leaving 9 bases between. The DNA for the CDR3 is TGTGCCAGCAGCTTATTGGTAGGATCCTACGAGCAGTACTTC. It is translated as CASSLLVGSYEQYF.

CDR3 sequence reads: CASSQEAGTEQYF. In DNA form, the CDR3 reads TGTGCCAGCAGCCAAGAAGCGGGGACCGAGCAGTACTTC. The rearrangement uses TRBV4-2 and TRBJ2-7; 7 nucleotides agree with TRBD2. CDR1 and CDR2 from the germline V gene are LGHNA and YNFKEQ. Unmatched junction bases numbered 2, after V lost 0 bases and J lost 6 bases. This CDR3 comprises 13 residues.

This clone was recorded once. A junction end diverges from the germline sequence, so it may reflect a read error. The chain uses TRBV4-1 and TRBJ1-2, with 7 bases matching TRBD1. The CDR3 loop spans 15 amino acids. CDR1 is MGHRA, CDR2 YSYEKL, per germline. CDR3 nucleotides: TGTGCCAGCAGCCTAGGGGACAGCGGGAGGGGTGGCTACACCTTC. Amino acid sequence: CASSLGDSGRGGYTF.

This chain uses TRBV7-9 with TRBJ1-4; the match to TRBD1 covers 11 bases. The CDR3 extends over 15 amino acids. Germline values: CDR1 SEHNR, CDR2 FQNEAQ (reference sequence). V lost 5 bases and J lost 7; bases outside the gene matches: 6. CDR3 nucleotides: TGTGCCAGCAGCCTAATTGGACAGGGGGCTGAAAAACTGTTTTTT. Amino acid sequence: CASSLIGQGAEKLFF.

V is TRBV11-3 and J is TRBJ2-7; D gene ambiguous. V was pared by 2 bases and J by 2 bases, with 10 bases between. This CDR3 is built from 14 residues. Germline V gene data show CDR1 as SGHNT and CDR2 as YENEEA. The CDR3, as DNA: TGTGCCAGCAGCTTAAAGGGTAACACCTACGAGCAGTACTTC. Translated: CASSLKGNTYEQYF.

The chain couples TRBV5-4 to TRBJ2-1; tentatively, D is TRBD1 (5 bases). Trimming left V 1 base short and J 10 bases short, with 12 bases between. Per the germline V gene, CDR1 is SGHNT and CDR2 is YYREEE (reference sequence). The CDR3 is 13 residues long. CDR3 region: CASSLSQGSEQFF. In nucleotides, the CDR3 is TGTGCCAGCAGCTTGTCGCAGGGCAGCGAGCAGTTCTTC.

This chain joins TRBV15 and TRBJ2-1; D may be TRBD2 (5 bases). The CDR3 loop spans 14 amino acids. The V end was cut by 4 bases, the J end by 5 bases, with 12 bases between. The germline V gene has CDR1 LNHNV and CDR2 YYDKDF (reference sequence). CDR3 in amino acids: CATSTKAADNEQFF. The CDR3 DNA reads as TGTGCCACCAGCACAAAAGCGGCAGACAATGAGCAGTTCTTC.

This chain uses TRBV5-1 with TRBJ1-2; 7 bases map to TRBD1. Germline assignment: CDR1 SGHRS and CDR2 YFSETQ. The CDR3 is 14 residues long. The junction had 3 bases not matched to a gene; V was cut back by 1 base and J by 3 bases. The DNA of the CDR3 is TGCGCCAGCAGCTTGAGGACAGGCCACTATGGCTACACCTTC. Translated: CASSLRTGHYGYTF.

The gene calls are TRBV6-5 and TRBJ1-1; D is perhaps TRBD1 (5 bases). V was pared by 4 bases and J by 0 bases, with 12 bases between. The CDR3 spans 15 residues. In germline, CDR1 is MNHEY, CDR2 SVGAGI. The CDR3 loop is CASSLEGNLNTEAFF. DNA for the CDR3: TGTGCCAGCAGTTTGGAGGGGAACCTGAACACTGAAGCTTTCTTT.

This chain uses TRBV13 with TRBJ2-1; 13 bases are shared with TRBD2. Germline V CDR1 and CDR2: PRHDT, FYEKMQ (reference sequence). The ends lost 5 bases at V and 4 bases at J; junction bases unmatched: 2. The CDR3 runs 15 residues. The CDR3 loop reads CASSGLAGVYNEQFF. The CDR3, as DNA: TGTGCCAGCAGCGGACTAGCGGGGGTTTACAATGAGCAGTTCTTC.